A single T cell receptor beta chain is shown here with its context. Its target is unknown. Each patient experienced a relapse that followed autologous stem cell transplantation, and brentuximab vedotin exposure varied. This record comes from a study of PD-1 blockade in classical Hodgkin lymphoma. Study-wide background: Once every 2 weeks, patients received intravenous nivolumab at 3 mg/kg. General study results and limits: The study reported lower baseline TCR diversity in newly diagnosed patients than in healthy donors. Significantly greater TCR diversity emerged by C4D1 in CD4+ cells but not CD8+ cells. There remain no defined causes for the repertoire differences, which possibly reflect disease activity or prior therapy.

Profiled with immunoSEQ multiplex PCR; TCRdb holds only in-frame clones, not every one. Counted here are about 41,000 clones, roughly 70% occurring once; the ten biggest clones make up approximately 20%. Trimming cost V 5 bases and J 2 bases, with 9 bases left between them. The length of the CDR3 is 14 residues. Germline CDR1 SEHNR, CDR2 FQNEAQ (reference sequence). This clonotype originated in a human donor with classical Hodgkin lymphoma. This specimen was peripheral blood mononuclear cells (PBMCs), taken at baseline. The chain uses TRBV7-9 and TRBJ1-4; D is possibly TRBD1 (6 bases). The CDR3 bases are TGTGCCAGCAGCCCTCAGGGGACTAATGAAAAACTGTTTTTT. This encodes CASSPQGTNEKLFF. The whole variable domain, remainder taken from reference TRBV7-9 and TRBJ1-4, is DTGVSQNPRHKITKRGQNVTFRCDPISEHNRLYWYRQTLGQGPEFLTYFQNEAQLEKSRLLSDRFSAERPKGSFSTLEIQRTEQGDSAMYLCASSPQGTNEKLFFGSGTQLSVL.